This is a list of T cell receptor beta chains from one sample in a study of CD8+ T cells in alopecia areata. Assay used: immunoSEQ multiplex PCR; TCRdb lists only in-frame clones, some missing. The table includes 200,000 or so clones, 58% detected once. The material was CD4+ T cells sorted from blood, obtained at week 24, from a patient treated with tofacitinib. The source is a human donor with alopecia areata. Each CDR3 is given with its conserved first and last residue. D genes are given only for firm matches. Rows give clone size only sometimes, using once, few, many, or a class for an expanded clone.

>TRBV5-6|-|-|TRBJ2-5
TGTGCCAGCAGCTTCAAAGAGACCCAGTACTTC
CASSFKETQYF
>TRBV6-5|-|-|TRBJ2-6
TGTGCCAGCAGTTACTCGCGAGGTGGGGCCAACGTCCTGACTTTC
CASSYSRGGANVLTF
>TRBV7-9|-|few|TRBJ2-3
TGTGCCAGCAGTGACGACCCATTCTCTGATACGCAGTATTTT
CASSDDPFSDTQYF
>TRBV5-6|TRBD1|-|TRBJ2-3
TGTGCCAGCAGCTGGACAGGGGGCGATGGCACAGATACGCAGTATTTT
CASSWTGGDGTDTQYF
>TRBV30|TRBD1|-|TRBJ2-7
TGTGCCTGGAGTGCTTCGGACAGGACTCCCTACGAGCAGTACTTC
CAWSASDRTPYEQYF
>TRBV6-5|-|-|TRBJ1-5
TGTGCCAGCGGGGCGAATCAGCCCCAGCATTTT
CASGANQPQHF
>TRBV5-1|TRBD1|-|TRBJ2-7
TGCGCCAGCAGCTTTGGGACAGGGGGCTACGAGCAGTACTTC
CASSFGTGGYEQYF
>TRBV2|-|-|TRBJ1-1
TGTGCTACTGCCTTGGACACCTCTAGGACGGGATCTGAAGCTTTCTTT
CATALDTSRTGSEAFF
>TRBV7-2|TRBD2|-|TRBJ2-7
TGTGCCAGCAGGGACACTAGCGGGACTTACGAGCAGTACTTC
CASRDTSGTYEQYF
>TRBV28|-|few|TRBJ2-3
TGTGCCAGCAGTTTACCGTCCAGCACAGATACGCAGTATTTT
CASSLPSSTDTQYF
>TRBV9|-|few|TRBJ1-3
TGTGCCAGCAGCCCCCGCCGGGCCTCTGGAAACACCATATATTTT
CASSPRRASGNTIYF
>TRBV6-5|-|-|TRBJ1-1
TGTGCCAGCAGTCGTGGGTCTGAAGCTTTCTTT
CASSRGSEAFF
>TRBV7-2|TRBD2|many|TRBJ2-4
TGTGCCAGCAGCGTAAGACTAGCGGGAGCATCCAAAAACATTCAGTACTTC
CASSVRLAGASKNIQYF
>TRBV9|-|many|TRBJ1-5
TGTGCCAGCAGCGTAGCAGGGTCCAATCAGCCCCAGCATTTT
CASSVAGSNQPQHF
>TRBV23-1|TRBD1|few|TRBJ1-6
TGCGCCAGCAGTCGGACCGGGACAGGGAGAGACAATTCACCCCTCCACTTT
CASSRTGTGRDNSPLHF
>TRBV29-1|-|-|TRBJ2-7
TGCAGCGTGTTGGACACGTCCTACGAGCAGTACTTC
CSVLDTSYEQYF
>TRBV29-1|TRBD1|-|TRBJ1-1
TGCAGCGTTGAGGACAGGGGGAACACTGAAGCTTTCTTT
CSVEDRGNTEAFF
>TRBV14|TRBD1|-|TRBJ1-1
TGTGCCAGCAGCCAAGATCTTACAGGGGGGACTGAAGCTTTCTTT
CASSQDLTGGTEAFF
>TRBV19|-|few|TRBJ1-1
TGTGCCAGTAGCTCGACCGTAACCACTGAAGCTTTCTTT
CASSSTVTTEAFF
>TRBV10-2|TRBD1|once|TRBJ2-1
TGCGCCAGCAGCGAACAGGGGCCTTCCTACAATGAGCAGTTCTTC
CASSEQGPSYNEQFF
>TRBV29-1|TRBD2|-|TRBJ2-3
TGCAGCGTTGCCCGGGCGGGAGCCGGCACAGATACGCAGTATTTT
CSVARAGAGTDTQYF
>TRBV7-3|TRBD2|-|TRBJ2-2
TGTGCCAGCAGCCCAATAGCGGGGAGGAACACCGGGGAGCTGTTTTTT
CASSPIAGRNTGELFF
>TRBV5-1|TRBD2|-|TRBJ2-5
TGCGCCAGCAGGGCAACTAGCGGGGTAGAGACCCAGTACTTC
CASRATSGVETQYF
>TRBV7-9|TRBD1|few|TRBJ2-3
TGTGCCAGCAGCTTAACGACAGGGGGCCCCCAAGGCACAGATACGCAGTATTTT
CASSLTTGGPQGTDTQYF
>TRBV5-1|-|-|TRBJ1-1
TGCGCCAGCAGCTCACGTCGTACCTCGAACACTGAAGCTTTCTTT
CASSSRRTSNTEAFF
>TRBV6-5|TRBD1|-|TRBJ2-7
TGTGCCAGCAGAGGACAGGATACATACGAGCAGTACTTC
CASRGQDTYEQYF